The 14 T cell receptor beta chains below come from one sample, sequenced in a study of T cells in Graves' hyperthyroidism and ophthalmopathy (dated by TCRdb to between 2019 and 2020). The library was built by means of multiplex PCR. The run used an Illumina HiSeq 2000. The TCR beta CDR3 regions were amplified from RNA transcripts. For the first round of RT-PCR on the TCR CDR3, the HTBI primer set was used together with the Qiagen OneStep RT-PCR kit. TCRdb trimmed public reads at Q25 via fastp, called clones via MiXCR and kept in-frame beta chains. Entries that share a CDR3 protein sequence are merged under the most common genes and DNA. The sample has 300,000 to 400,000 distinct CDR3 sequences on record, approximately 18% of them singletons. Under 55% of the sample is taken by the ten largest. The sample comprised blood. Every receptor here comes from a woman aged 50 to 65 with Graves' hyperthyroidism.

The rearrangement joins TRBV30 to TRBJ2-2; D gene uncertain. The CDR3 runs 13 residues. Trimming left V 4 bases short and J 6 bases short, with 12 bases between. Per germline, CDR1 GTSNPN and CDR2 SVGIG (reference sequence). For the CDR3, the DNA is TGTGCCTGGACAAGTGACTCAGCCGGGGAGCTGTTTTTT. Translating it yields CAWTSDSAGELFF.

The CDR3 DNA reads as TGCGCCAGCAGCTTGGGAGAGCAGCAAGAGACCCAGTACTTC. This codes for CASSLGEQQETQYF. This rearrangement joins TRBV5-1 to TRBJ2-5; D call uncertain. V shed 0 bases and J shed 2 bases, with 8 bases lying between them. Germline CDR1 and CDR2: SGHRS and YFSETQ. CDR3 length: 14 amino acids.

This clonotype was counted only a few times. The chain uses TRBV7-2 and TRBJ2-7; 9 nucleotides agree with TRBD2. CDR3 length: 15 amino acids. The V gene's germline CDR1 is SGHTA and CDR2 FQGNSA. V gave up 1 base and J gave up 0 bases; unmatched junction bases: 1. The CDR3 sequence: CASSLDSGSSYEQYF. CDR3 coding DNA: TGTGCCAGCAGCTTAGATAGCGGGAGCTCCTACGAGCAGTACTTC.

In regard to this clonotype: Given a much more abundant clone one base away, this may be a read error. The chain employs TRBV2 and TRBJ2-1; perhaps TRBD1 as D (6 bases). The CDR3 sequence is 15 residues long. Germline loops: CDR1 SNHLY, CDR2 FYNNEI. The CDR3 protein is CASSPGHSANNEQLF. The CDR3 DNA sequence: TGTGCCAGCAGCCCGGGACATTCGGCCAACAATGAGCAGCTCTTC.

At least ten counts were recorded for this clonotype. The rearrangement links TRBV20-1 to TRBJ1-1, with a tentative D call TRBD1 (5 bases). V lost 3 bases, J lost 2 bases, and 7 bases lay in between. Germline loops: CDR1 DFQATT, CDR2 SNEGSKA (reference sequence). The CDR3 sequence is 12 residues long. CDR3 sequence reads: CSASQGNTEAFF. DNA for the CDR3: TGCAGTGCTAGTCAGGGTAACACTGAAGCTTTCTTT.

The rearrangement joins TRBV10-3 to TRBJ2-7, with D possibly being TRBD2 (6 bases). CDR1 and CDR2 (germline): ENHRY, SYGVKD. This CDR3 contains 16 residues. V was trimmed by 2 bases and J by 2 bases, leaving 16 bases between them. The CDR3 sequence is CAISEPTRRDPYEQYF. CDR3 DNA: TGTGCCATCAGTGAGCCGACTCGGCGGGATCCCTACGAGCAGTACTTC.

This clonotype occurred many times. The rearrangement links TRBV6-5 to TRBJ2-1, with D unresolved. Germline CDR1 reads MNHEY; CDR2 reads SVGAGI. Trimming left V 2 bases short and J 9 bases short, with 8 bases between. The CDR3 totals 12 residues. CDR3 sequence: CASSYTEREQFF. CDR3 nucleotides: TGTGCCAGCAGTTACACAGAGCGTGAGCAGTTCTTC.

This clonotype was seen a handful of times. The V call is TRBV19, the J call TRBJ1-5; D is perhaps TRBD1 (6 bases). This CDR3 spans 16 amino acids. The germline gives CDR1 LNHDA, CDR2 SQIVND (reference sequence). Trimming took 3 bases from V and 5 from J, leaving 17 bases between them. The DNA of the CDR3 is TGTGCCAGTAGTATTTGGCGCGGGGGCGCGGATCAGCCCCAGCATTTT. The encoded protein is CASSIWRGGADQPQHF.

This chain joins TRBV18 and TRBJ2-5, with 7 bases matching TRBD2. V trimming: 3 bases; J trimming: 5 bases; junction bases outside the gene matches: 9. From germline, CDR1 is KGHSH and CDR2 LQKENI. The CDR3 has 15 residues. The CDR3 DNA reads TGTGCCAGCTCACCCCGGACTAGTAGTATCGAGACCCAGTACTTC. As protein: CASSPRTSSIETQYF.

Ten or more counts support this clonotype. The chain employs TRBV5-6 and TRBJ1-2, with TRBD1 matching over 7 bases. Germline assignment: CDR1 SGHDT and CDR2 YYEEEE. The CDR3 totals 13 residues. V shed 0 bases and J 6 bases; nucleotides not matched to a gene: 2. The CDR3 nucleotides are TGTGCCAGCAGCTTGGTGGGGACAGATGGCTACACCTTC. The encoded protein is CASSLVGTDGYTF.

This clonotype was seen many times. CDR3: CASRGVNSGEQYF. The CDR3 nucleotides read TGTGCCAGCAGAGGGGTAAATTCGGGAGAGCAGTACTTC. The chain has TRBV28 and TRBJ2-7; tentatively, D is TRBD1 or TRBD2 (5 bases each). V lost 6 bases and J 7 bases, leaving 16 bases between the germline ends. This CDR3 is 13 amino acids long. CDR1 MDHEN and CDR2 SYDVKM come from the germline V gene. Using reference TRBV28 and TRBJ2-7 for the parts outside the CDR3, the full variable domain is DVKVTQSSRYLVKRTGEKVFLECVQDMDHENMFWYRQDPGLGLRLIYFSYDVKMKEKGDIPEGYSVSREKKERFSLILESASTNQTSMYLCASRGVNSGEQYFGPGTRLTVT.

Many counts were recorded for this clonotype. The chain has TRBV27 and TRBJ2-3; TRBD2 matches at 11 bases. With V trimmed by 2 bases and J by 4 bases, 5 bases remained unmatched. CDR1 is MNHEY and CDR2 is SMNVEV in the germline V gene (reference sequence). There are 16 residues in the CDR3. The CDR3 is CASSLTSGRISDTQYF. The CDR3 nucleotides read TGTGCCAGCAGTTTAACTAGCGGGAGAATTTCAGATACGCAGTATTTT.

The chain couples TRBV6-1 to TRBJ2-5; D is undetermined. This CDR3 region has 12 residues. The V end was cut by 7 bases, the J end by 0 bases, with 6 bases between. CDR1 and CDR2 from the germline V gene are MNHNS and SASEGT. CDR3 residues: CASKLNQETQYF. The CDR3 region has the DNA TGTGCCAGCAAACTGAACCAAGAGACCCAGTACTTC.

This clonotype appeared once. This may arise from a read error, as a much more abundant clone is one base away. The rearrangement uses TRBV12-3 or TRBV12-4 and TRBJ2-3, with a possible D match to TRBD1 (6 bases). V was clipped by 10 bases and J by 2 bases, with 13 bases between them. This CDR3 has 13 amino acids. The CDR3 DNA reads TGTGCCACCGGGACAACCAACACAGATACGCAGTATTTT. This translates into CATGTTNTDTQYF.